This T cell receptor (beta chain) was recorded in a study of blood T cell repertoires in COVID-19. About the research overall: Some COVID-19 samples were acute and others convalescent; all came from the United States, Italy and Spain. Sources were T cells, B-cell-depleted T cells, or PBMCs; the material itself was cDNA or gDNA.

Germline values: CDR1 SGHRS, CDR2 YFSETQ. Trimming removed 1 base from V and 4 bases from J, with 20 bases in between. There are 18 residues in the CDR3. Authors' processing steps: Reference gene primer amplification yielded estimated nucleated cell counts. This table comes from immunoSEQ multiplex PCR, and its TCRdb copy is limited to in-frame clones, with some not included. D and trimming were read from the DNA, whereas the V and J calls and clone size are those reported in that table. The profile covers a few hundred thousand clones, with 85% to 90% appearing a single time and more than 9% taken by the ten largest. This clone was found a few times. The cohort comprised adults aged 18 to 89 years residing in 24 US areas.

Specimen: PBMCs or T cells enriched from blood (not recorded which). This clonotype was obtained from a woman aged 18-29 years who had recovered from COVID-19. The rearrangement uses TRBV5-1 and TRBJ2-2; D may be TRBD1 (6 bases). This CDR3 reads CASSLNIQGGLLTGELFF. CDR3 bases: TGCGCCAGCAGCTTGAACATACAGGGTGGACTTCTCACCGGGGAGCTGTTTTTT.